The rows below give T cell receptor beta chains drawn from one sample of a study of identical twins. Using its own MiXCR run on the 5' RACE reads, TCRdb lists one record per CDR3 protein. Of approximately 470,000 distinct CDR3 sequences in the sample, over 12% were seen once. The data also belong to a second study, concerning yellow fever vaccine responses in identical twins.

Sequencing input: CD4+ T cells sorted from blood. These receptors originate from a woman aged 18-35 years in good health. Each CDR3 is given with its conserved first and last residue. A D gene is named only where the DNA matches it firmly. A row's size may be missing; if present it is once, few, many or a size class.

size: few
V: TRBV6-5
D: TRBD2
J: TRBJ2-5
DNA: TGTGCCAGCAGTTACTCCCCAGCGGGAGAGGCAGAGACCCAGTACTTC
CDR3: CASSYSPAGEAETQYF

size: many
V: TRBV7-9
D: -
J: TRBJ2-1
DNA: TGTGCCGGCGAGGAGGTCGGGTACAATGAGCAGTTCTTC
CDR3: CAGEEVGYNEQFF

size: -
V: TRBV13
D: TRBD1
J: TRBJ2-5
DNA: TGTGCCAGCAGCTCGCCGGGACAGGGAAAAGAGACCCAGTACTTC
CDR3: CASSSPGQGKETQYF

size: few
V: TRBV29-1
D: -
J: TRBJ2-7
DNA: TGCAGCGTTGAAGTGGTCGGACAGCTCTACTTC
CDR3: CSVEVVGQLYF

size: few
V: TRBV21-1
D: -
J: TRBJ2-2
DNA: TGTGCCAGCAGCTCGGGGGGGTGGACCGGGGAGCTGTTTTTT
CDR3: CASSSGGWTGELFF

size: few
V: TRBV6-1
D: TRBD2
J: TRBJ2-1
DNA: TGTGCCAGCAGCCAGCCTCGCGGGGGGTACAATGAGCAGTTCTTC
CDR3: CASSQPRGGYNEQFF

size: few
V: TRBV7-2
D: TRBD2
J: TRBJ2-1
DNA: TGTGCCAGCAGCGAAACTACTAGCGGCAATGAGCAGTTCTTC
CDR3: CASSETTSGNEQFF

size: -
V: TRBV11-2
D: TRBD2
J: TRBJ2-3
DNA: TGTGCCAGCAGCTCAAATAGCGGGAAAAGCACAGATACGCAGTATTTT
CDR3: CASSSNSGKSTDTQYF

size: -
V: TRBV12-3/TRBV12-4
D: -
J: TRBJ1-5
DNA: TGTGCCAGCAGTTTACGAGTGGCGGACAGCGGCAATCAGCCCCAGCATTTT
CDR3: CASSLRVADSGNQPQHF

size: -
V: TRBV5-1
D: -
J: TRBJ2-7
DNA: TGCGCCAGCAGCCAAGGAGGGCAGGAGGTCGACGAGCAGTACTTC
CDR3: CASSQGGQEVDEQYF

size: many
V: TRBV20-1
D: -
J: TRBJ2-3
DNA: TGCAGTGCTAGAGCCCGGACTATCACAGATACGCAGTATTTT
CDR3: CSARARTITDTQYF

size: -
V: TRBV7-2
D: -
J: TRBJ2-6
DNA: TGTGCCAGCAGCCCATGGCCGCTAACTGGGGCCAACGTCCTGACTTTC
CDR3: CASSPWPLTGANVLTF

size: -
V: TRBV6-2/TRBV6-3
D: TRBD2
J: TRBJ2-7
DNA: TGTGCCAGCTATACTCGGGCTAGCGGGCCCTACGAGCAGTACTTC
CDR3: CASYTRASGPYEQYF

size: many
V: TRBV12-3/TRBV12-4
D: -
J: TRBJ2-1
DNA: TGTGCCAGCAGTTTACAGCCCCGGACCTACAATGAGCAGTTCTTC
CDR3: CASSLQPRTYNEQFF

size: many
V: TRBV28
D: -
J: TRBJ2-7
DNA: TGTGCCAGCAGTTCGGCGACAGAGACCTACGAGCAGTACTTC
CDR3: CASSSATETYEQYF

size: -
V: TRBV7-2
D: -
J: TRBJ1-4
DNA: TGTGCCAGCAGCAAAACCCCAGCAGCTAATGAAAAACTGTTTTTT
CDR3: CASSKTPAANEKLFF

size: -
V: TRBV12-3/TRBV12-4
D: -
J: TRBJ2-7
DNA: TGTGCCAGCAGTCGCCAGGGGTTCTTGGACGAGCAGTACTTC
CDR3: CASSRQGFLDEQYF

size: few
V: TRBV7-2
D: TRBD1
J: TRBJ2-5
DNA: TGTGCCAGCAGCTTAGGGGACAGGGGGAATGAGGAGACCCAGTACTTC
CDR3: CASSLGDRGNEETQYF

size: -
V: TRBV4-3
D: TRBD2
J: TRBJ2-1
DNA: TGCGCCAGCAGCCAGCGAGCAGGACTAGCGGGACACTCTAATGAGCAGTTCTTC
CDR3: CASSQRAGLAGHSNEQFF

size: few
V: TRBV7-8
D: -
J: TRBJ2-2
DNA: TGTGCCAGCAGACGGGTTTTAGGGGAGCTGTTTTTT
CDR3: CASRRVLGELFF

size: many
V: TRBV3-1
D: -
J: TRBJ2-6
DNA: TGCGCCAGCAGCCAAGCTGGGGCCAACGTCCTGACTTTC
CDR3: CASSQAGANVLTF

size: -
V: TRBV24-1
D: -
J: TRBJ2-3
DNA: TGTGCCACCAGTGTATCCCGGCAGGGGAGAACAGATACGCAGTATTTT
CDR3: CATSVSRQGRTDTQYF

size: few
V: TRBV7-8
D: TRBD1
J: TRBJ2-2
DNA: TGTGCCAGCAGCTTAGCGCAGGGGGCATTGTCCGGGGAGCTGTTTTTT
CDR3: CASSLAQGALSGELFF

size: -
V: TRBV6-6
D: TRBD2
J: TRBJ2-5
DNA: TGTGCCGCGCATCGGGAGGGAGAGACCCAGTACTTC
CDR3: CAAHREGETQYF

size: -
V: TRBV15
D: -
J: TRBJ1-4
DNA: TGTGCCACCCGAAATAATCTGGCTGAAAAACTGTTTTTT
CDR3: CATRNNLAEKLFF

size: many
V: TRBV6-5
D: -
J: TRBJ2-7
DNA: TGTGCCAGCAGTTACCCAGGCTCTCCTGTGCAGTACTTC
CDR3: CASSYPGSPVQYF

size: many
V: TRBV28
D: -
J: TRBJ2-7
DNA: TGTGCCAGCAGTTTACCATTTTACGAGCAGTACTTC
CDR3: CASSLPFYEQYF

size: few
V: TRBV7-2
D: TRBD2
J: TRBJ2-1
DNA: TGTGCCAGCAGCACACTAGCGGGACGGGGCAATGAGCAGTTCTTC
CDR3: CASSTLAGRGNEQFF

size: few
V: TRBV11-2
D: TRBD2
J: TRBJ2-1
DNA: TGTGCCAGCAGCCTCCTATGGCTAGCGGGAGGACTTAACAATGAGCAGTTCTTC
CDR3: CASSLLWLAGGLNNEQFF

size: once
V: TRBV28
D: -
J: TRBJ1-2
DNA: TGTGCCAGCAGTTTGACGGGGATGCGGAATTACTATGGCTACACCTTC
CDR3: CASSLTGMRNYYGYTF

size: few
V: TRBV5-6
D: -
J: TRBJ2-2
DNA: TGTGCCAGCAGCCATCCAGGGACCGGGGAGCTGTTTTTT
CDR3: CASSHPGTGELFF

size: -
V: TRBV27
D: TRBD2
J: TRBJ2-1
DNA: TGTGCCAGCCTGAAGGAGGGACTAGTTTACAATGAGCAGTTCTTC
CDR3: CASLKEGLVYNEQFF

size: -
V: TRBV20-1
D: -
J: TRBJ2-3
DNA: TGCAGTGCCTCGGACTACTCCACAGATACGCAGTATTTT
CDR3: CSASDYSTDTQYF

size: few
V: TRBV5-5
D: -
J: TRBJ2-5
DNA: TGTGCCAGCAGCTGGGAAAGGGGGAAGGGTTTGTCCCAGTACTTC
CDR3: CASSWERGKGLSQYF

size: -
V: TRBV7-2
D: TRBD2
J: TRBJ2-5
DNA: TGTGCCAGCAGCACACAAGCGGGGATGTTACAAGAGACCCAGTACTTC
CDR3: CASSTQAGMLQETQYF

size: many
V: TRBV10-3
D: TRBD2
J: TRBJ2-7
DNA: TGTGCCATCAGCGAGCTAATAGCGGGAGCCCCCTACGAGCAGTACTTC
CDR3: CAISELIAGAPYEQYF

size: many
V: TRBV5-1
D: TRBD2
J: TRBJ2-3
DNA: TGCGCCAGCAGCTTGGAGGGACTAGCGCAGAGCACAGATACGCAGTATTTT
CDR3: CASSLEGLAQSTDTQYF

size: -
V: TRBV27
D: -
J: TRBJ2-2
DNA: TGTGCCAGTGCTAATGGGGGGACCACCGGGGAGCTGTTTTTT
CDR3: CASANGGTTGELFF

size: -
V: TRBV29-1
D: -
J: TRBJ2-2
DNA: TGCAGCGTATGTAGGAGCACCGGGGAGCTGTTTTTT
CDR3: CSVCRSTGELFF

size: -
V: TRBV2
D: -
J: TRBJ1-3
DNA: TGTGCCAGCAGTGCGGGGTCCTCTGGAAACACCATATATTTT
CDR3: CASSAGSSGNTIYF

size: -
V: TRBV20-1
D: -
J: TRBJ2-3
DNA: TGCAGTGCTAGAGTTCTCCTGACTAAAGGCACAGATACGCAGTATTTT
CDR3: CSARVLLTKGTDTQYF

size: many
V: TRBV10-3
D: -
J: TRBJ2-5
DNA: TGTGCCATCAGTGATGTGTCGGAGACCCAGTACTTC
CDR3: CAISDVSETQYF

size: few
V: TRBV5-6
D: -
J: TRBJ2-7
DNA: TGTGCCAGCAGCTTGAGGGGGGCCGTTAGATACGAGCAGTACTTC
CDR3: CASSLRGAVRYEQYF

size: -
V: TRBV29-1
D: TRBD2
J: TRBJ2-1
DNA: TGCAGCGTTGAATTACCGGGACTACGGTACAATGAGCAGTTCTTC
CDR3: CSVELPGLRYNEQFF

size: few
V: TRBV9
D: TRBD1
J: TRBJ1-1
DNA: TGTGCCAGCAGCCCCACAGGGGTACACACTGAAGCTTTCTTT
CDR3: CASSPTGVHTEAFF